This TCR beta chain was retrieved from a study of identical twins. Every donor was a healthy Caucasian. Overall study results and limits: The abundant beta clonotypes from cord blood had fewer insertions, and memory repertoires had none of this.

Using its own MiXCR run on the 5' RACE reads, TCRdb lists one record per CDR3 protein. The data hold hundreds of thousands of distinct CDR3 sequences, with 18% observed a single time. For this clonotype: What it binds is unknown.

The same sample was also used in a study of T cells expressing NK-cell markers.

Input material: PBMCs. This TCR derives from a woman younger than 30 in good health.

CDR3 protein: CASSPQRLSEKLFF. DNA of the CDR3: TGTGCCAGCTCACCACAGAGATTGAGCGAAAAACTGTTTTTT. V usage is TRBV18 and J usage is TRBJ1-4; D gene uncertain. The CDR3 runs 14 residues. Germline CDR1 is KGHSH and CDR2 is LQKENI. Trimming removed 1 base at V and 8 bases at J, with 11 bases between. Full variable domain (rest looked up from reference TRBV18 and TRBJ1-4): NAGVMQNPRHLVRRRGQEARLRCSPMKGHSHVYWYRQLPEEGLKFMVYLQKENIIDESGMPKERFSAEFPKEGPSILRIQQVVRGDSAAYFCASSPQRLSEKLFFGSGTQLSVL.